This TCR beta chain was captured in a study of blood T cell repertoires in COVID-19. For the study at large: PBMCs, B-cell-depleted T cells, or T cells were the source of the cDNA or gDNA that made up the material.

Between the trimmed V and J ends, which lost 5 bases and 4 bases, there was a span of 9 bases. Germline V gene sequence: CDR1 MDHEN, CDR2 SYDVKM. The CDR3 contains 13 residues. Here immunoSEQ multiplex PCR was the method, and the copy in TCRdb shows in-frame clones only, minus some. The table lists over 30,000 clones, roughly 77% of them singletons. Specimen: peripheral blood. The clonotype originates from a man of 80 years or more with active or convalescent COVID-19. The chain recombines TRBV28 with TRBJ1-5; maybe TRBD1 (5 bases). CDR3 residues: CASSRGQNQPQHF. CDR3 bases: TGTGCCAGCAGTAGGGGCCAAAATCAGCCCCAGCATTTT.